Listed below are T cell receptor beta chains from one sample, sequenced in a study of T cell responses to AZD1222 COVID-19 vaccine. Method: immunoSEQ multiplex PCR; TCRdb's copy keeps in-frame clones and lacks some. The data contain about 86,000 clones, 70% to 85% of them seen just once; the ten biggest clones take up about 21%. The source material was peripheral blood, sampled on day 0 of AZD1222 vaccination. These receptors originate from an adult in good health. Each CDR3 is given with its conserved first and last residue. The D gene is left open where the match is weak. Part of the rows lack a size; the others show once, few, many or a class for expanded clones.

-	TRBD1	TRBJ1-5	TRBV6-1	CASSGSPGQVNQPQHF	TGTGCCAGCAGTGGTTCCCCCGGACAGGTCAATCAGCCCCAGCATTTT
-	-	TRBJ1-6	TRBV21-1	CASSKEGLAHNSPLHF	TGTGCCAGCAGCAAAGAAGGTTTGGCCCATAATTCACCCCTCCACTTT
-	-	TRBJ2-1	TRBV7-8	CASSLGAFSYNEQFF	TGTGCCAGCAGCTTAGGGGCGTTTTCCTACAATGAGCAGTTCTTC
-	-	TRBJ1-6	TRBV27	CASGRGVYSPLHF	TGTGCCAGCGGCAGGGGAGTTTATTCACCCCTCCACTTT
-	-	TRBJ2-7	TRBV14	CASSRGANNEQYF	TGTGCCAGCAGCCGCGGAGCTAATAACGAGCAGTACTTC
-	-	TRBJ2-6	TRBV5-6	CASSSTGRRANVLTF	TGTGCCAGCAGCTCTACAGGGCGTAGGGCCAACGTCCTGACTTTC
-	TRBD2	TRBJ2-5	TRBV18	CASSPRLAPPQETQYF	TGTGCCAGCTCACCCAGACTAGCGCCTCCTCAAGAGACCCAGTACTTC
-	-	TRBJ2-3	TRBV28	CASTRESSTDTQYF	TGTGCCAGCACCAGGGAGTCTAGCACAGATACGCAGTATTTT
-	TRBD2	TRBJ2-5	TRBV7-2	CASSPGLAGDQETQYF	TGTGCCAGCAGCCCCGGACTAGCGGGGGATCAAGAGACCCAGTACTTC
-	TRBD1	TRBJ2-2	TRBV6-5	CASRDRANTGELFF	TGTGCCAGCAGAGACAGGGCGAACACCGGGGAGCTGTTTTTT
once	-	TRBJ2-2	TRBV6-6	CASSGRPGELFF	TGTGCCAGCAGCGGGCGTCCCGGGGAGCTGTTTTTT
-	TRBD1	TRBJ1-2	TRBV30	CAWSGQHYGYTF	TGTGCCTGGTCGGGACAGCACTATGGCTACACCTTC
-	TRBD2	TRBJ2-3	TRBV11-3	CASSLDGSSGGTDTQYF	TGTGCCAGCAGCTTGGATGGGTCCAGCGGGGGCACAGATACGCAGTATTTT
-	TRBD1	TRBJ2-7	TRBV30	CAWTNGQGIAYEQYF	TGTGCCTGGACCAACGGACAGGGGATAGCCTACGAGCAGTACTTC
once	TRBD2	TRBJ2-1	TRBV5-4	CASSLGLAGNEQFF	TGTGCCAGCAGCTTGGGACTAGCGGGAAATGAGCAGTTCTTC
-	-	TRBJ2-1	TRBV29-1	CSVRGQAGGYFGEQFF	TGCAGCGTGAGGGGACAGGCGGGAGGGTATTTCGGGGAGCAGTTCTTC
-	-	TRBJ2-7	TRBV28	CASLQTDTLPGYEQYF	TGTGCCAGCCTACAAACAGACACGCTGCCTGGCTACGAGCAGTACTTC
-	-	TRBJ2-7	TRBV7-9	CASSLGDYYEQYF	TGTGCCAGCAGCCTAGGTGACTACTACGAGCAGTACTTC
-	-	TRBJ2-7	TRBV7-9	CASSLNSGPYEQYF	TGTGCCAGCAGCTTGAATTCAGGCCCCTACGAGCAGTACTTC
-	-	TRBJ2-7	TRBV27	CASSLSWQGDYEQYF	TGTGCCAGCAGTTTATCTTGGCAGGGAGACTACGAGCAGTACTTC
-	-	TRBJ1-1	TRBV12-5	CASGFGRNTEAFF	TGTGCTAGTGGTTTCGGACGTAACACTGAAGCTTTCTTT
-	-	TRBJ1-6	TRBV10-2	CASSESQFYNSPLHF	TGCGCCAGCAGTGAGTCTCAGTTCTATAATTCACCCCTCCACTTT
few	TRBD1	TRBJ2-4	TRBV5-4	CASSVTGAGARKNIQYF	TGTGCCAGCAGCGTTACAGGGGCCGGTGCCCGTAAAAACATTCAGTACTTC
-	-	TRBJ2-2	TRBV11-3	CASSLSSVMDTGELFF	TGTGCCAGCAGCTTAAGTTCGGTTATGGACACCGGGGAGCTGTTTTTT
-	-	TRBJ1-5	TRBV4-2	CASSQGPGTDQPQHF	TGTGCCAGCAGCCAGGGTCCGGGTACCGATCAGCCCCAGCATTTT
once	-	TRBJ1-4	TRBV19	CASTLTRRHEKLFF	TGTGCCAGTACCCTGACAAGAAGGCATGAAAAACTGTTTTTT
-	-	TRBJ1-1	TRBV6-5	CASRDSGLPNTEAFF	TGTGCCAGCAGAGATTCAGGGCTGCCGAACACTGAAGCTTTCTTT
once	-	TRBJ1-1	TRBV20-1	CSASRGAREVSTEAFF	TGCAGTGCCAGTAGGGGGGCGCGGGAAGTTTCCACTGAAGCTTTCTTT
-	TRBD1	TRBJ2-7	TRBV18	CASSPQGQGRHEQYF	TGTGCCAGCTCACCTCAGGGACAGGGAAGGCACGAGCAGTACTTC
-	-	TRBJ1-3	TRBV28	CASSLPGRNTIYF	TGTGCCAGCAGTTTACCAGGGAGGAACACCATATATTTT
once	-	TRBJ1-2	TRBV6-6	CASSYSRVDGYTF	TGTGCCAGCAGTTACTCAAGGGTTGATGGCTACACCTTC
-	-	TRBJ1-5	TRBV19	CASRARTDSNQPQHF	TGTGCCAGTAGGGCTAGGACAGATAGCAATCAGCCCCAGCATTTT
few	-	TRBJ2-7	TRBV14	CASSQWQGSSYEQYF	TGTGCCAGCAGCCAGTGGCAGGGTAGCTCCTACGAGCAGTACTTC
-	-	TRBJ2-3	TRBV5-4	CASSLATGPRTDTQYF	TGTGCCAGCAGCTTGGCGACAGGCCCCCGCACAGATACGCAGTATTTT
-	-	TRBJ1-3	TRBV5-5	CASSLSSLTGNTIYF	TGTGCCAGCAGCTTGTCGAGTCTTACTGGAAACACCATATATTTT
few	TRBD2	TRBJ2-7	TRBV5-4	CASSLKGREGYEQYF	TGTGCCAGCAGCTTGAAGGGTCGGGAGGGCTACGAGCAGTACTTC
-	TRBD2	TRBJ2-7	TRBV25-1	CASSELEGGAYEQYF	TGTGCCAGCAGTGAATTGGAGGGAGGGGCCTACGAGCAGTACTTC
-	TRBD1	TRBJ1-2	TRBV18	CASSPGRGHDGYTF	TGTGCCAGCTCACCGGGCAGGGGGCACGATGGCTACACCTTC
-	-	TRBJ1-6	TRBV28	CASSSPQGSYNSPLHF	TGTGCCAGCAGTTCCCCCCAGGGTTCCTATAATTCACCCCTCCACTTT